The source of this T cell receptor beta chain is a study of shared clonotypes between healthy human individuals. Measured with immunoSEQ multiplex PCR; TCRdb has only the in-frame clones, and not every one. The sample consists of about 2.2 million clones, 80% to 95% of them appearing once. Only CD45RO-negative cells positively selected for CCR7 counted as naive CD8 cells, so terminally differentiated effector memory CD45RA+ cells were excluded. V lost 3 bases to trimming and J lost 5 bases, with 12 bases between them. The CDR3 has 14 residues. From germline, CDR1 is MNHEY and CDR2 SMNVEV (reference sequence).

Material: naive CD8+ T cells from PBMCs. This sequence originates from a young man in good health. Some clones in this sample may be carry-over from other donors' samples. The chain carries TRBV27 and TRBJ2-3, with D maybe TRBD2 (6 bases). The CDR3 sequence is CASSFGGAGDTQYF. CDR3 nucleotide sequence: TGTGCCAGCAGTTTTGGGGGAGCGGGAGATACGCAGTATTTT.